The 26 T cell receptor beta chains listed next were all sequenced from one sample in a study of cytomegalovirus exposure and HLA in healthy donors (dated 2017 in TCRdb). The method behind the library was the immunoSEQ multiplex PCR assay. For the multiplex PCR, a mixture combining 60 forward primers for TCR Vbeta segments and 13 reverse primers for TCR Jbeta segments was used. The source is immuneACCESS, and TCRdb retained only in-frame sequences with V and J called. Part of the clones is not carried over; for the studies checked, unresolved V genes explain less than half of this, and the remainder is unexplained. This sample comprises approximately 160,000 clones, 77% of them detected only once. Of the sample, over 2.5% is held by the ten largest clones. The sequenced sample was PBMCs. Source of these receptors: a woman aged 35 to 49 in good health and CMV-seropositive.

The chain recombines TRBV9 with TRBJ2-2, with a possible D match to TRBD1 (5 bases). Trimming shortened V by 4 bases and J by 1 base, and 8 bases separated the two germline ends. CDR3 size: 14 residues. Germline CDR1 reads SGDLS; CDR2 reads YYNGEE. Written as DNA, the CDR3 is TGTGCCAGCAGCTTGCAGGGGAACACCGGGGAGCTGTTTTTT. Translating it yields CASSLQGNTGELFF.

The CDR3 bases are TGCAGCGTCCACGGACAGCTTAACACTGAAGCTTTCTTT. As protein: CSVHGQLNTEAFF. The chain is built from TRBV29-1 and TRBJ1-1, with a weak D call TRBD1 (6 bases). The V end lost 6 bases, the J end lost 2 bases, and 13 bases lay between the germline ends. Germline-derived CDR1 and CDR2 are SQVTM and ANQGSEA. CDR3 length: 13 residues.

This clone has only one observation. The chain combines TRBV13 with TRBJ2-7; D perhaps matches TRBD2 (5 bases). This CDR3 has 14 residues. The germline V and J ends were trimmed by 3 bases and 6 bases, with 15 bases remaining between them. Germline assignment: CDR1 PRHDT and CDR2 FYEKMQ (reference sequence). As DNA, the CDR3 is TGTGCCAGCAGCTTGGGCCGTCCTGCGGGCGAGCAGTACTTC. Residues: CASSLGRPAGEQYF.

This clone appeared a few times. This chain uses TRBV30 with TRBJ2-3; 9 bases are a match to TRBD2. The CDR3 is made up of 15 amino acids. With V trimmed by 3 bases and J by 1 base, 5 bases remained unmatched. Per the germline V gene, CDR1 is GTSNPN and CDR2 is SVGIG (reference sequence). As DNA, the CDR3 is TGTGCCTGGAGAGGGCTAGCGGGGCGCACAGATACGCAGTATTTT. Its protein product is CAWRGLAGRTDTQYF.

J is TRBJ2-2 and V is TRBV7-9; TRBD2 matches 8 bases. Germline V CDR1 and CDR2: SEHNR, FQNEAQ (reference sequence). This CDR3 has 16 amino acids. J lost 1 base, V lost 0 bases, and 1 base had no gene match. Written as DNA, the CDR3 is TGTGCCAGCAGCTTAGCTAGCGGGAAGAACACCGGGGAGCTGTTTTTT. Its protein product is CASSLASGKNTGELFF.

This clone was seen a few times. This chain uses TRBV4-1 with TRBJ2-3; D is unclear. Trimming removed 0 bases from V and 0 bases from J, with 7 bases in between. This CDR3 is built from 15 residues. Germline CDR1 and CDR2: MGHRA and YSYEKL. CDR3 in DNA: TGCGCCAGCAGCCAAGAGGCGGCCAGCACAGATACGCAGTATTTT. Translation: CASSQEAASTDTQYF.

The chain joins TRBV7-9 to TRBJ2-7; possible D gene TRBD2, 6 bases. Germline loops: CDR1 SEHNR, CDR2 FQNEAQ (reference sequence). The CDR3 totals 14 residues. Between the trimmed V and J ends, which lost 0 bases and 1 base, there was a span of 7 bases. Here the CDR3 reads CASSLAGGSYEQYF. DNA for the CDR3: TGTGCCAGCAGCTTAGCGGGGGGTTCCTACGAGCAGTACTTC.

The chain recombines TRBV19 with TRBJ1-5; 7 nucleotides agree with TRBD1. Trimming took 4 bases from V and 1 from J; bases not matched to a gene: 19. The CDR3 is made up of 20 amino acids. The germline V gene has CDR1 LNHDA and CDR2 SQIVND (reference sequence). The CDR3 DNA reads as TGTGCCAGTAGTAATTGGGCAAGGACAGGAAGAGGTCCAAGCAATCAGCCCCAGCATTTT. This sequence encodes CASSNWARTGRGPSNQPQHF.

V usage is TRBV28 and J usage is TRBJ2-5, with TRBD2 as a possible D gene (6 bases). V was trimmed by 6 bases and J by 5 bases, leaving 19 bases between them. The CDR3 spans 15 residues. Germline values: CDR1 MDHEN, CDR2 SYDVKM. CDR3 residues: CASSSSGFRKETQYF. CDR3 sequence (DNA): TGTGCCAGCAGCTCAAGCGGGTTCCGGAAGGAGACCCAGTACTTC.

This chain joins TRBV5-5 and TRBJ1-3; TRBD1 might be the D (5 bases). The CDR3 spans 15 residues. Trimming stripped 2 bases from V and 0 bases from J, with 9 bases between. In germline, CDR1 is SGHKS, CDR2 YYEKEE (reference sequence). In DNA, the CDR3 is TGTGCCAGCAGCTTTCTGGGGGGCTCTGGAAACACCATATATTTT. This gives the protein CASSFLGGSGNTIYF.

DNA for the CDR3: TGTGCCAGCAGCTTGGTGGGGACAGGGCTGAGAGGAAACACCATATATTTT. This translates into CASSLVGTGLRGNTIYF. The gene calls are TRBV5-6 and TRBJ1-3; 9 bases line up with TRBD1. The V gene end was trimmed by 0 bases and the J gene end by 4 bases; junction bases not matched to a gene: 8. Germline V gene lookup returns CDR1 SGHDT and CDR2 YYEEEE. CDR3 length: 17 amino acids.

V is TRBV14 and J is TRBJ1-2; D gene ambiguous. CDR1 is SGHDN, CDR2 FVKESK, per germline. This CDR3 is built from 12 residues. Trimming took 5 bases from V and 4 from J, leaving 8 bases between them. The CDR3 reads CASSGGVYGYTF. CDR3 nucleotides: TGTGCCAGCAGCGGAGGCGTCTATGGCTACACCTTC.

This clone was seen a few times. The gene calls are TRBV7-6 and TRBJ2-1; the D gene is possibly TRBD2 (6 bases). The V gene's germline CDR1 is SGHVS and CDR2 FNYEAQ. The CDR3 consists of 14 residues. With 1 base removed from V and 10 bases from J, the gap between germline ends came to 14 bases. The CDR3 DNA follows: TGTGCCAGCAGCTTAGGTCCTAGCGAGAACGAGCAGTTCTTC. Protein: CASSLGPSENEQFF.

The rearrangement uses TRBV19 and TRBJ2-7; 7 bases align to TRBD1. The CDR3 sequence is 13 residues long. V lost 5 bases to trimming and J lost 6 bases; unmatched junction nucleotides: 7. Germline-derived CDR1 and CDR2 are LNHDA and SQIVND (reference sequence). Here the CDR3 reads CASSFENRGEQYF. The DNA for the CDR3 is TGTGCCAGTAGTTTCGAGAACAGGGGCGAGCAGTACTTC.

V usage is TRBV6-5 and J usage is TRBJ1-4; possibly TRBD1 for D (5 bases). Between the trimmed V and J ends, which lost 5 bases and 5 bases, there was a span of 15 bases. The CDR3 is 15 residues long. Germline lookup yields CDR1 MNHEY and CDR2 SVGAGI. The CDR3 spells CASSTSGTGNEKLFF. CDR3 sequence (DNA): TGTGCCAGCAGTACTTCCGGGACTGGGAATGAAAAACTGTTTTTT.

V and J are TRBV30 and TRBJ2-5; no reliable D call. The length of the CDR3 is 11 residues. CDR1 GTSNPN and CDR2 SVGIG come from the germline V gene (reference sequence). The ends were cut back, 3 bases at V and 2 bases at J, with 4 bases in the middle. CDR3 bases: TGTGCCTGGAGGGAGCAAGAGACCCAGTACTTC. It translates to CAWREQETQYF.

This clone was detected only a few times. The sample contains more than one DNA sequence encoding this CDR3. This rearrangement joins TRBV13 to TRBJ1-1, with D possibly being TRBD1 (5 bases). This CDR3 is 13 amino acids long. Germline V gene sequence: CDR1 PRHDT, CDR2 FYEKMQ (reference sequence). With 5 bases removed from V and 4 bases from J, the gap between germline ends came to 11 bases. The CDR3 DNA sequence: TGTGCCAGCAGCCCGGGCGGGGGCACTGAAGCTTTCTTT. Protein product: CASSPGGGTEAFF.

V usage is TRBV10-3 and J usage is TRBJ2-7, with 10 nucleotides matching TRBD1. The germline V gene has CDR1 ENHRY and CDR2 SYGVKD. The CDR3 is made up of 13 amino acids. Losses at the gene ends were 4 bases for V and 4 bases for J; bases not matched to a gene: 1. CDR3 region: CAISGGQGYEQYF. The CDR3 DNA reads as TGTGCCATCAGTGGGGGACAGGGGTACGAGCAGTACTTC.

V and J are TRBV5-6 and TRBJ2-5; D is perhaps TRBD1 (6 bases). The CDR3 is 14 amino acids. V was shortened by 0 bases and J by 5 bases, with 11 bases between the two germline ends. CDR1 is SGHDT and CDR2 is YYEEEE in the germline V gene. CDR3 loop: CASSLGGGMETQYF. DNA for the CDR3: TGTGCCAGCAGCTTGGGAGGGGGTATGGAGACCCAGTACTTC.

This chain links TRBV11-2 with TRBJ2-1, with 8 bases aligning to TRBD2. This CDR3 region has 15 residues. The germline V gene encodes CDR1 SGHAT and CDR2 FQNNGV. V trimming: 2 bases; J trimming: 7 bases; junction bases outside the gene matches: 7. Here the CDR3 reads CASSLPGRARNEQFF. CDR3 DNA: TGTGCCAGCAGCTTACCCGGGAGGGCTAGAAATGAGCAGTTCTTC.

The chain combines TRBV6-5 with TRBJ1-3; D not certain. Between the trimmed V and J ends, which lost 5 bases and 3 bases, there was a span of 8 bases. CDR3 length equals 13 residues. CDR1 MNHEY and CDR2 SVGAGI come from the germline V gene. The CDR3 coding sequence is TGTGCCAGCAGTATTTCCAGTGGAAACACCATATATTTT. It translates to CASSISSGNTIYF.

The rearrangement uses TRBV7-2 and TRBJ2-7; D may be TRBD1 (5 bases). Germline assignment: CDR1 SGHTA and CDR2 FQGNSA. The CDR3 is made up of 15 amino acids. Between the trimmed V and J ends, which lost 5 bases and 0 bases, there was a span of 14 bases. The CDR3 region has the DNA TGTGCCAGCAGCAAAGACAGTTCCAGCTCCTACGAGCAGTACTTC. Residues: CASSKDSSSSYEQYF.

This rearrangement joins TRBV4-3 to TRBJ1-1; the match to TRBD1 covers 7 bases. CDR3 length: 15 amino acids. Germline CDR1 and CDR2: LGHNA and YSLEER. Trimming at V came to 1 base and at J to 5 bases, leaving 7 bases not matched to a gene. In nucleotides, the CDR3 is TGCGCCAGCAGCCAAGTTGACAGGGAGAGAACTGAAGCTTTCTTT. As protein: CASSQVDRERTEAFF.

The chain joins TRBV21-1 to TRBJ2-7; the table's TRBD1 call for D was not verified on the DNA. TRBV21-1 is marked as a pseudogene. This CDR3 has 21 residues. For the CDR3, the DNA is TGTGCCAGCAGCCTCCAGGGCGCGCGACGACAGGGGTTGTACAGCTCCTACGAGCAGTACTTC. Translation: CASSLQGARRQGLYSSYEQYF.

CDR3 loop: CASSPPGTGGYNEQFF. The CDR3 DNA reads TGTGCCAGCTCACCTCCCGGGACAGGGGGGTACAATGAGCAGTTCTTC. The rearrangement joins TRBV18 to TRBJ2-1; 11 bases align to TRBD1. V gave up 3 bases and J gave up 4 bases; unmatched junction bases: 5. The CDR3 covers 16 residues. From germline, CDR1 is KGHSH and CDR2 LQKENI.

The chain recombines TRBV5-1 with TRBJ2-2; TRBD2 agrees at 10 bases. This CDR3 has 16 amino acids. The V and J ends lost 1 base and 6 bases, in that order; junction bases with no gene match: 6. The germline gives CDR1 SGHRS, CDR2 YFSETQ. DNA for the CDR3: TGCGCCAGCAGCTTGAGGAGCGGGAGGGCCGCCGGGGAGCTGTTTTTT. This codes for CASSLRSGRAAGELFF.